One sample yielded the 4 T cell receptor beta chains listed below, sequenced in a study of cytomegalovirus exposure and HLA in healthy donors. Primers included in the PCR were 60 Vbeta and 13 Jbeta primers. Clones were read by immunoSEQ multiplex PCR, and TCRdb kept only the in-frame ones, dropping some. The data hold roughly 110,000 clones, with roughly 77% observed a single time. The specimen was PBMCs. The receptors were gathered from a man aged 35 to 55 in good health and CMV-seronegative.

V is TRBV29-1 and J is TRBJ2-5; weak D call: TRBD1 (6 bases). Germline V gives CDR1 SQVTM, CDR2 ANQGSEA. Deletions cut 7 bases from V and 5 bases from J, with 17 bases between. This CDR3 spans 13 amino acids. CDR3 sequence: CSAIQGSWETQYF. The CDR3 DNA follows: TGCAGCGCCATACAGGGTTCGTGGGAGACCCAGTACTTC.

This sequence joins TRBV4-1 and TRBJ2-1, with 10 bases matching TRBD2. This CDR3 has 16 amino acids. Trimming took 1 base from V and 4 from J; bases not matched to a gene: 4. The germline V gene encodes CDR1 MGHRA and CDR2 YSYEKL. The CDR3 loop reads CASSQASGGGYNEQFF. The DNA of the CDR3 is TGCGCCAGCAGCCAAGCAAGCGGGGGGGGGTACAATGAGCAGTTCTTC.

The chain links TRBV5-6 to TRBJ2-2; 7 nucleotides agree with TRBD1. The trim removed 4 bases at V and 7 bases at J, leaving 10 bases unmatched. Germline V gene sequence: CDR1 SGHDT, CDR2 YYEEEE. CDR3 length: 15 residues. CDR3 amino acids: CASSPLQGLNGELFF. Here the CDR3 DNA reads TGTGCCAGCAGCCCACTACAGGGGCTGAACGGGGAGCTGTTTTTT.

J is TRBJ2-3 and V is TRBV19, with TRBD2 as a possible D gene (5 bases). The V end was cut by 3 bases, the J end by 0 bases, with 10 bases between. CDR3 length: 15 amino acids. CDR1 and CDR2 (germline): LNHDA, SQIVND (reference sequence). This CDR3 reads CASSISVTSTDTQYF. In nucleotides, the CDR3 is TGTGCCAGTAGTATTAGCGTAACTAGCACAGATACGCAGTATTTT. The full variable domain, in which reference TRBV19 and TRBJ2-3 provide the parts outside the CDR3, is DGGITQSPKYLFRKEGQNVTLSCEQNLNHDAMYWYRQDPGQGLRLIYYSQIVNDFQKGDIAEGYSVSREKKESFPLTVTSAQKNPTAFYLCASSISVTSTDTQYFGPGTRLTVL.